The 5 T cell receptor beta chains below were found in one sample sequenced in a study of cytomegalovirus exposure and HLA in healthy donors. A multiplex PCR was run with 60 Vbeta primers and 13 Jbeta primers. Clones were read by immunoSEQ multiplex PCR, and TCRdb kept only the in-frame ones, dropping some. This table holds more than 95,000 clones, about a tenth found once. The sequenced material came from PBMCs. The receptors stem from a man in his forties in good health and CMV-seropositive.

This clone was seen only a few times. V gene TRBV7-9 combines with J gene TRBJ1-2; D unresolved. CDR1 is SEHNR, CDR2 FQNEAQ, per germline (reference sequence). V lost 5 bases to trimming and J lost 4 bases, with 8 bases between them. This CDR3 has 12 residues. The CDR3 DNA follows: TGTGCCAGCAGCCTCGGGGTCTATGGCTACACCTTC. The encoded protein is CASSLGVYGYTF.

The chain is built from TRBV4-3 and TRBJ2-2; the match to TRBD1 covers 7 bases. CDR3 size: 17 residues. Germline V gene lookup returns CDR1 LGHNA and CDR2 YSLEER. J was trimmed by 2 bases and V by 0 bases; bases with no gene match: 6. The CDR3 region is CASSQEPRQGNTGELFF. The CDR3 nucleotides read TGCGCCAGCAGCCAAGAGCCCAGACAGGGTAACACCGGGGAGCTGTTTTTT.

The J gene is TRBJ1-1, the V gene TRBV18; D perhaps matches TRBD1 (5 bases). The CDR3 sequence is 12 residues long. V lost 4 bases and J lost 6, with 9 bases in between. The germline CDR1 and CDR2 sequences are KGHSH and LQKENI. CDR3 amino acids: CASSREGAEAFF. The CDR3 DNA sequence: TGTGCCAGCTCACGAGAAGGGGCTGAAGCTTTCTTT.

This clone was counted a few times. This sequence joins TRBV9 and TRBJ2-5, with a weak D call TRBD2 (6 bases). V shed 2 bases and J shed 5 bases, with 16 bases lying between them. This CDR3 spans 15 amino acids. The germline V gene has CDR1 SGDLS and CDR2 YYNGEE. DNA for the CDR3: TGTGCCAGCAGCGTCGGGACTCGATCGTCCGAGACCCAGTACTTC. This codes for CASSVGTRSSETQYF.

This chain links TRBV6-1 with TRBJ1-5; TRBD1 aligns across 7 bases. Germline V gene lookup returns CDR1 MNHNS and CDR2 SASEGT. The CDR3 has 16 residues. J gave up 5 bases and V 3 bases, and 10 bases lay outside the gene matches. For the CDR3, the DNA is TGTGCCAGCAGTGATGAACAGGGGCCCTCTGATCAGCCCCAGCATTTT. Protein product: CASSDEQGPSDQPQHF.